This T cell receptor (beta chain) originates from a study of cytomegalovirus exposure and HLA in healthy donors. Across the study: Caucasian-associated ancestry cluster membership applied to over 80% of 398 genotyped donors.

This PCR relied on a set of 60 Vbeta primers and 13 Jbeta primers. Some clones are missing from TCRdb's copy, which holds only in-frame ones; the method was immunoSEQ multiplex PCR. Altogether about 120,000 clones are present, approximately 72% being singletons, with the ten largest covering about 7.9%. The CDR3 has 13 residues. V was cut by 4 bases and J by 1 base, with 5 bases left in between. Germline CDR1 MNHEY, CDR2 SMNVEV (reference sequence). This clonotype was sampled from a woman in her forties in good health and CMV-seropositive. The sequenced sample was PBMCs. The rearrangement uses TRBV27 and TRBJ1-5, with D unclear. The CDR3 loop is CASSSRSNQPQHF. CDR3 DNA: TGTGCCAGCAGTTCCAGAAGCAATCAGCCCCAGCATTTT.